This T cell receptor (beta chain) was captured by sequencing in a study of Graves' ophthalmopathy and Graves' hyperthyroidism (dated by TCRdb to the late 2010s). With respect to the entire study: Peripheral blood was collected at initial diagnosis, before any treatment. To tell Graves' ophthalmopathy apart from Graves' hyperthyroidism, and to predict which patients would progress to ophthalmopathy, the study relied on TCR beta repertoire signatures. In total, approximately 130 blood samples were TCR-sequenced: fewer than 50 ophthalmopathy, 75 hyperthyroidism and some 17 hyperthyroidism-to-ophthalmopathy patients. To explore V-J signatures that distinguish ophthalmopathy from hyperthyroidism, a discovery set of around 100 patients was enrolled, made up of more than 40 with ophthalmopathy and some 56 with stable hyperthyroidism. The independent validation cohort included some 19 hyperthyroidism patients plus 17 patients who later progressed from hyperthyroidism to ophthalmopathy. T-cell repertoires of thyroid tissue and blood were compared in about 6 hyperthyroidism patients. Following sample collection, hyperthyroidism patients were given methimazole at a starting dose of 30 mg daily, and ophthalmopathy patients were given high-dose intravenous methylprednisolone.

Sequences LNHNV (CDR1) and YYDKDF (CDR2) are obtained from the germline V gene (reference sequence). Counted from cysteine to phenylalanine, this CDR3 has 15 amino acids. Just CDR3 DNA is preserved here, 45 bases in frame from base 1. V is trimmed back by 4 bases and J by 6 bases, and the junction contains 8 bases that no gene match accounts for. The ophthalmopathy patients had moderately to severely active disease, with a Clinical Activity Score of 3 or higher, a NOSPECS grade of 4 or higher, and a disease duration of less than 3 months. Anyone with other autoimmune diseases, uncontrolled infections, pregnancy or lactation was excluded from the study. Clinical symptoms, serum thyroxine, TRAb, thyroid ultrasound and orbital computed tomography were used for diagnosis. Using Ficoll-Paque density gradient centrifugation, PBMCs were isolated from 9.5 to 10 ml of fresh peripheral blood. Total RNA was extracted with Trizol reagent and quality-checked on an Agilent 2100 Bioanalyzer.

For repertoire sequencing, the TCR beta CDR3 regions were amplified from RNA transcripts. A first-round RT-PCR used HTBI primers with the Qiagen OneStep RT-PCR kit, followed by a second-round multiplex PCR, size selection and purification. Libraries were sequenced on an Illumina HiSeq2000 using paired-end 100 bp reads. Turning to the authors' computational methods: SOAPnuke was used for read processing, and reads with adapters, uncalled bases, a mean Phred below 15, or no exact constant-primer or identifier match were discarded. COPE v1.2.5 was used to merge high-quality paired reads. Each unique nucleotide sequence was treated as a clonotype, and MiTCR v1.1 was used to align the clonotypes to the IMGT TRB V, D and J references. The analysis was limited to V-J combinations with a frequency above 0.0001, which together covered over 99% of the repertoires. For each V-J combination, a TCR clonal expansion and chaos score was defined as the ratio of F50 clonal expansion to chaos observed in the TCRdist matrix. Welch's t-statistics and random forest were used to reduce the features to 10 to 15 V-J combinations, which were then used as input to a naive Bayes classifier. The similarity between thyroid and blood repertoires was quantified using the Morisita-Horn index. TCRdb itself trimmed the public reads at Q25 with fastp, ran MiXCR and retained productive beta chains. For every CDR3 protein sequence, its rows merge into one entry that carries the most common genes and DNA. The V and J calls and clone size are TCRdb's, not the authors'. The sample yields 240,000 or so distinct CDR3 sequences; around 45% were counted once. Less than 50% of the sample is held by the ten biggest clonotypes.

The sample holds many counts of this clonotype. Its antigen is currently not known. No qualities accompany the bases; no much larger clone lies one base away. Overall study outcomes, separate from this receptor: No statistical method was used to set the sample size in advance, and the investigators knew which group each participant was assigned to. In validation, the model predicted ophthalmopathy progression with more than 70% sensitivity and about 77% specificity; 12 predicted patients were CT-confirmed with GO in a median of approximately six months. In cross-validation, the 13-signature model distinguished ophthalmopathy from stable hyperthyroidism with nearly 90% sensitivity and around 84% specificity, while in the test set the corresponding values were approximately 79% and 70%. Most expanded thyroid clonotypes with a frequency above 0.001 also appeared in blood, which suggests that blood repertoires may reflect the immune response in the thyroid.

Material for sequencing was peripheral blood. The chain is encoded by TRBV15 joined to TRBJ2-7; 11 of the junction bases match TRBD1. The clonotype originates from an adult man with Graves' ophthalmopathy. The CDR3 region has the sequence CATSILRDRGSEQYF. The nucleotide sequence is TGTGCCACCAGCATATTAAGGGACAGGGGGAGCGAGCAGTACTTC.